This entry describes one T cell receptor (beta chain). The target antigen is unknown. A clone one base away is much larger, so this may be a read error. For TCR beta, libraries came from iRepertoire HTBI primers and Arm-PCR of CDR3 regions. Study processing details: Overall, samples carried 60 to 65 TRBV and some 15 TRBJ segments. MiXCR, applied by TCRdb to the multiplex PCR reads, yields one record per CDR3 protein. The V and J calls here are based on TCRdb, not the publication. The data contain 400,000 to 600,000 distinct CDR3 sequences, roughly 21% of them singletons. The sample's time point: persistent/refractory GD, antithyroid drugs over 5 years with positive TRAb. Researchers made the TCR library from RNA that was extracted from PBMCs. It was by American Thyroid Association guidelines that Graves' disease was diagnosed. The germline gives CDR1 SGHVS, CDR2 FQNEAQ. CDR3 size: 15 residues. With 4 bases removed from V and 3 bases from J, the gap between germline ends came to 16 bases.

The data were obtained in a study of regulatory T cells in long-lasting Graves disease. Study-wide results and caveats: When disease was persistent, TRBV28, TRBJ1-2 and TRBJ2-5 were the favored segments. Comparison showed that persistent patients shared more public clonotypes (roughly 2,700) than new patients (roughly 970).

The sequencing used peripheral blood mononuclear cells (PBMCs), collected when the disease was refractory, from a patient treated with antithyroid drugs. This chain uses TRBV7-8 with TRBJ2-7; D might be TRBD1 or TRBD2, each matching 5 bases. This TCR was sampled from a female donor with Graves disease. The CDR3 loop is CASSWVRGRVYEQYF. As DNA, the CDR3 is TGTGCCAGCAGCTGGGTCCGGGGCAGGGTCTACGAGCAGTACTTC.